This TCR beta chain was found in a study of a mutant IDH1 vaccine in newly diagnosed glioma. As for time point: week 11, during vaccination. What each vaccine dose contained was 300 ug of mutant IDH1 20-mer peptide, accompanied by topical imiquimod. Germline-derived CDR1 and CDR2 are MNHNS and SASEGT. CDR3 length equals 14 residues. Trimming cost V 1 base and J 0 bases, with 7 bases left between them. A note on this clone: Its matching antigen is unknown.

The assay was immunoSEQ multiplex PCR, and TCRdb's table has in-frame clones only and misses some. The sample has tens of thousands of clones; about four fifths are singletons. The chain combines TRBV6-1 with TRBJ2-7, with D hard to call. This TCR derives from a man in his forties or fifties with glioma. This specimen consisted of PBMCs, obtained from a glioma patient whose treatment included an IDH1 peptide vaccine. CDR3 protein: CASSEDLLSYEQYF. The CDR3 DNA reads as TGTGCCAGCAGTGAAGATCTTCTCTCCTACGAGCAGTACTTC.